A selection of T cell receptor beta chains follows, all from one sample in a study of T cells in Graves' hyperthyroidism and ophthalmopathy. TCRdb re-analysed the multiplex PCR reads in MiXCR, keeping a single row per CDR3 protein. Among around 660,000 distinct CDR3 sequences listed, approximately 42% were seen once. Sequencing was carried out using peripheral blood or thyroid tissue (not recorded which). These receptors were obtained from an adult man with Graves' disease, either hyperthyroidism or ophthalmopathy (not recorded which). Both conserved end residues are part of each CDR3. The D gene is left open where the match is weak. Clone size is stated in some rows and not others, as once, few, many or a class when expanded.

d_call j_call clone_size v_call cdr3_nt cdr3_aa
TRBD1 TRBJ1-2 - TRBV29-1 TGCAGCGTTGAAACAGGGGACAGGGACTATGGCTACACCTTC CSVETGDRDYGYTF
- TRBJ2-7 few TRBV7-9 TGTGCCAGCAGCCAAGGCCGATGGGGGACCTCCTACGAGCAGTACTTC CASSQGRWGTSYEQYF
- TRBJ1-2 many TRBV7-8 TGTGCCAGCAGCTCCAAAATTTGGGCAAACTATGGCTACACCTTC CASSSKIWANYGYTF
- TRBJ1-1 few TRBV10-3 TGTGCCAGCAGTTACTCGCTGGCGGACACTGAAGCTTTCTTT CASSYSLADTEAFF
TRBD2 TRBJ2-3 few TRBV25-1 TGTGCCAGCAGTAGACAAACTAGCGGGAGGAGCACAGATACGCAGTATTTT CASSRQTSGRSTDTQYF
TRBD1 TRBJ2-3 - TRBV7-9 TGTGCCAGCAGCGCTTCGGGGACAGGGAGTAGTGATACGCAGTATTTT CASSASGTGSSDTQYF
- TRBJ1-6 many TRBV5-1 TGCGCCAGCAGCTTGGTGGGGCAGGGCTCGGGTTCACCCCTCCACTTT CASSLVGQGSGSPLHF
- TRBJ2-2 many TRBV7-3 TGTGCCAGCAGCCCTGGGCGGTCGAACACCGGGGAGCTGTTTTTT CASSPGRSNTGELFF
TRBD2 TRBJ2-2 few TRBV6-6 TGTGCCAGCAGCCGACTAGCGGGAACCGGGGAGCTGTTTTTT CASSRLAGTGELFF
TRBD1 TRBJ1-5 - TRBV19 TGTGCCAGTAGGAGAAAGACAGGGTTCGGTCAGCCCCAGCATTTT CASRRKTGFGQPQHF
- TRBJ1-2 many TRBV19 TGTGCCAGTAGTATCAGGGGAGACTATGGCTACACCTTC CASSIRGDYGYTF
- TRBJ2-7 many TRBV7-9 TGTGCCAGCAGCTTACAGGGTACGGCGCAGTACTTC CASSLQGTAQYF
- TRBJ1-1 once TRBV12-5 TGTGCTAGTGGTACCGGGGATACTGAAGCTTTCTTT CASGTGDTEAFF
TRBD1 TRBJ1-5 - TRBV16 TGTGCCAGCAGCCGATCACCTCGGGACAGGGTAAGGGGCAATCAGCCCCAGCATTTT CASSRSPRDRVRGNQPQHF
- TRBJ1-1 few TRBV13 TGTGCCAGCAGCTTAAGGGCGTTTGGAGGGAACACTGAAGCTTTCTTT CASSLRAFGGNTEAFF
- TRBJ1-2 - TRBV6-4 TGTGCCAGCAGTGAAGCGTACAGGGTGGGCGGCTACACCTTC CASSEAYRVGGYTF
- TRBJ1-1 many TRBV2 TGTGCCAGCAGTGAGGAGAGGGACACTGAAGCTTTCTTT CASSEERDTEAFF
TRBD1 TRBJ1-6 - TRBV11-2 TGTGCCAGCAGCTCGGGACAGGAGCTGCTAAGCTCCTATAATTCACCCCTCCACTTT CASSSGQELLSSYNSPLHF
- TRBJ2-5 - TRBV29-1 TGCAGCGTGACGGGCCAGCGGGAGACCCAGTACTTC CSVTGQRETQYF
- TRBJ1-1 - TRBV2 TGTGCCAGCAGCTCACCTTCTCCGGGCCGTTTTAACACTGAAGCTTTCTTT CASSSPSPGRFNTEAFF
TRBD1 TRBJ1-1 - TRBV13 TGTGCCAGCAGCTTAGACAGGGGAGGCCTCAAGGGCACTGAAGCTTTCTTT CASSLDRGGLKGTEAFF
- TRBJ1-4 - TRBV6-5 TGTGCCATCAGTTACTCGCTACTTGCAACTAATGAAAAACTGTTTTTT CAISYSLLATNEKLFF
TRBD1 TRBJ2-5 - TRBV20-1 TGCAGTGCTAGAATGGACAGGGGGTGGCAAGAGACCCAGTACTTC CSARMDRGWQETQYF
TRBD2 TRBJ2-7 few TRBV20-1 TGCAGTGCAGCACCTAGCGGGGGGAAGTACGAGCAGTACTTC CSAAPSGGKYEQYF
- TRBJ2-7 few TRBV7-6 TGTGCCAGCACCGCCGACGGGGGACCCCTCGAGCAGTACTTC CASTADGGPLEQYF
- TRBJ1-1 - TRBV30 TGTGCCTGGAGCACAGGATTGCTTGAAGCTTTCTTT CAWSTGLLEAFF
- TRBJ2-5 many TRBV7-9 TGTGCCAGCAGTTTTGGGGGTGAGACCCAGTACTTC CASSFGGETQYF
- TRBJ1-5 - TRBV28 TGTGCCAACTCGGACGGCCAGAATCAGCCCCAGCATTTT CANSDGQNQPQHF
TRBD1 TRBJ1-1 few TRBV12-3/TRBV12-4 TGTGCCAGCAGGACACAGGGGGACACTGAAGCTTTCTTT CASRTQGDTEAFF
- TRBJ1-1 - TRBV7-2 TGTGCCAGCAGCCCCCGACTTATCACTGAAGCTTTCTTT CASSPRLITEAFF
- TRBJ1-1 many TRBV14 TGTGCCAGCAGCATGACCAGGGTCATGAACACTGAAGCTTTCTTT CASSMTRVMNTEAFF
- TRBJ2-7 - TRBV29-1 TGCAGCGTTGAGGGGACGTTCGGGGGCTACAGGCGGTACTTC CSVEGTFGGYRRYF
- TRBJ2-7 - TRBV29-1 TGCAGCGTATTGGGACCCACTGCCCACGAGCAGTACTTC CSVLGPTAHEQYF
- TRBJ1-1 few TRBV7-9 TGTGCCAGCAGTTCGCCAGGCGGGCTGAACACTGAAGCTTTCTTT CASSSPGGLNTEAFF
- TRBJ1-1 - TRBV2 TGTGCCAGCAGTGAAGACCAGGGCGTCACTGAAGCTTTCTTT CASSEDQGVTEAFF
- TRBJ2-3 - TRBV7-6 TGTGCCAGCAGCTCCCCCAGCACAGATACGCAGTATTTT CASSSPSTDTQYF
TRBD1 TRBJ1-2 few TRBV27 TGTGCCAGCAGTTCTGGACAGGCCGGCTACACCTTC CASSSGQAGYTF
- TRBJ1-6 few TRBV20-1 TGCAGTGCTAGAGATGGGAGGGAAACGGCTAATTCACCCCTCCACTTT CSARDGRETANSPLHF
TRBD1 TRBJ1-4 - TRBV7-9 TGTGCCAGCAGCTTAGAACAGGGGGCGGAGGATGAAAAACTGTTTTTT CASSLEQGAEDEKLFF
TRBD2 TRBJ2-7 few TRBV6-6 TGTGCCAGCAGTTACACAACTAGCGGGTCCTACGAGCAGTACTTC CASSYTTSGSYEQYF
- TRBJ1-4 few TRBV20-1 TGCAGTGCTAGGGGTAGGGATGAAAAACTGTTTTTT CSARGRDEKLFF
- TRBJ1-2 few TRBV5-1 TGCGCCAGCAGCTTGGCCATAGACAGTAACTATGGCTACACCTTC CASSLAIDSNYGYTF